This T cell receptor (beta chain) was sequenced in a study of blood T cell repertoires in COVID-19. The assay was immunoSEQ multiplex PCR, and TCRdb's table has in-frame clones only and misses some. The sample lists about 180,000 clones; about 88% were seen once. From germline, CDR1 is MNHEY and CDR2 SVGAGI. This CDR3 region has 13 residues. The V and J ends lost 6 bases and 3 bases respectively, with 11 bases between them. The sequencing input was peripheral blood. V gene TRBV6-5 combines with J gene TRBJ1-1; D unclear. The clonotype was recovered from a woman between 25 and 40 years old with active or convalescent COVID-19. CDR3 coding DNA: TGTGCCAGCAGCTTTGAGCCGGACACTGAAGCTTTCTTT. Translating gives CASSFEPDTEAFF.